This TCR beta chain was sequenced in a study of vaccination and CD4 T cells after COVID-19. V was shortened by 0 bases and J by 2 bases, with 11 bases between the two germline ends. Germline V CDR1 and CDR2: MNHEY, SVGAGI. This CDR3 comprises 17 residues. The treatment: 10-day PBMC culture with coronavirus spike peptide pools or control peptides (ViraFEST assay). Once obtained from cultured CD4+ T cells, the DNA was sequenced using the Oncomine TCR Beta short-read assay. MiXCR was run by TCRdb on the PCR reads, yielding one entry per CDR3 protein. The sample includes 15,000 to 20,000 distinct CDR3 sequences, around 61% of them seen just once. The sample holds one count of this clonotype. Its matching antigen is unknown.

The sequence was obtained from a human donor who had recovered from COVID-19. This chain joins TRBV6-5 and TRBJ2-6, with unresolved D. Sequencing used CD4+ T cells from blood, cultured in vitro. The CDR3 reads CASSYSSVGAGANVLTF. DNA of the CDR3: TGTGCCAGCAGTTACTCGTCCGTGGGTGCTGGGGCCAACGTCCTGACTTTC.